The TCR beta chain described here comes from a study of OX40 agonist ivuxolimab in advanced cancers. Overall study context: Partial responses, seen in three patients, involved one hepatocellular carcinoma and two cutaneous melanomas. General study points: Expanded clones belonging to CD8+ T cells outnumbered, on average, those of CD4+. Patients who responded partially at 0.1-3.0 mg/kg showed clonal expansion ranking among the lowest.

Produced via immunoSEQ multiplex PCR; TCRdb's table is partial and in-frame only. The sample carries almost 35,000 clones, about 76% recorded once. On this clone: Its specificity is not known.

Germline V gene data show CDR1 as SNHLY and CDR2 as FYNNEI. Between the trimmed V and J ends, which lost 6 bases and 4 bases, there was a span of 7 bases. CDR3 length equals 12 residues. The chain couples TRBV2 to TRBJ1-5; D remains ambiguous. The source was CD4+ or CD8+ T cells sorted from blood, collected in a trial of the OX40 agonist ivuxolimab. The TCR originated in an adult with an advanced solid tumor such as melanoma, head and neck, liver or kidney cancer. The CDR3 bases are TGTGCCAGCAGCATGGGTAATCAGCCCCAGCATTTT. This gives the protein CASSMGNQPQHF.